The present TCR beta chain was sequenced within a study of early T cells in non-severe SARS-CoV-2 infection. Trimming took off 3 bases at V and 7 bases at J, with 10 bases between the two ends. CDR1 is SNHLY, CDR2 FYNNEI, per germline. The CDR3 is 14 amino acids. MiXCR, applied by TCRdb to the 5' RACE reads, yields one record per CDR3 protein. The sample lists tens of thousands of distinct CDR3 sequences, under 15% occurring once. Sequencing was performed on whole blood. The rearrangement links TRBV2 to TRBJ2-6; D possibly corresponds to TRBD2 (5 bases). The clonotype comes from an adult who was a healthcare worker with PCR-confirmed SARS-CoV-2 infection or an uninfected control (not recorded which). The CDR3 reads CASSEEEAANVLTF. As DNA, the CDR3 is TGTGCCAGCAGTGAGGAGGAAGCTGCCAACGTCCTGACTTTC.